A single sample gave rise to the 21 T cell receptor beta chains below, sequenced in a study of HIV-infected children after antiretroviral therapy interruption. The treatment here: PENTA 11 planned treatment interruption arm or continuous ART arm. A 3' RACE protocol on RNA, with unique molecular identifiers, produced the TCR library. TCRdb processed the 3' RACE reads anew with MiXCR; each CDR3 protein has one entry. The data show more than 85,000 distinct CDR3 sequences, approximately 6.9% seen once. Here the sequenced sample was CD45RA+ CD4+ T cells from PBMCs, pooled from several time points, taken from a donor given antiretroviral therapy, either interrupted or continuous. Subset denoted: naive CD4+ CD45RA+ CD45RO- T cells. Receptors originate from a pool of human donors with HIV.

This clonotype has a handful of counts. CDR3 bases: TGTGCCAGCAGCTTGGGTATCGGGACAACTAATGAAAAACTGTTTTTT. Translating gives CASSLGIGTTNEKLFF. V is TRBV5-6 and J is TRBJ1-4, with D hard to call. V dropped 0 bases and J dropped 0 bases, with 9 bases sitting between them. The CDR3 is made up of 16 amino acids. Germline CDR1 and CDR2: SGHDT and YYEEEE. Complete variable domain (other parts from reference TRBV5-6 and TRBJ1-4): DAGVTQSPTHLIKTRGQQVTLRCSPKSGHDTVSWYQQALGQGPQFIFQYYEEEERQRGNFPDRFSGHQFPNYSSELNVNALLLGDSALYLCASSLGIGTTNEKLFFGSGTQLSVL.

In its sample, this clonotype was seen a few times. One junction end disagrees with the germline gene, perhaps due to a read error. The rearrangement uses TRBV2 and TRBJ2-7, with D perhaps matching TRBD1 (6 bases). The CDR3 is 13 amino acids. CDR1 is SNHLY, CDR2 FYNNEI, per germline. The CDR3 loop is CVSSVQGSYEQYF. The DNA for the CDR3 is TGTGTCAGCAGTGTACAGGGATCCTACGAGCAGTACTTC.

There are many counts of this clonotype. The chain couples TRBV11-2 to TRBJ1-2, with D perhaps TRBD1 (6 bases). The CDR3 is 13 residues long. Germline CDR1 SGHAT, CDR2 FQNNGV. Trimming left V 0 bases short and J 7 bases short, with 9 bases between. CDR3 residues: CASSLDRGSGYTF. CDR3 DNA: TGTGCCAGCAGCTTAGACAGGGGCTCTGGCTACACCTTC.

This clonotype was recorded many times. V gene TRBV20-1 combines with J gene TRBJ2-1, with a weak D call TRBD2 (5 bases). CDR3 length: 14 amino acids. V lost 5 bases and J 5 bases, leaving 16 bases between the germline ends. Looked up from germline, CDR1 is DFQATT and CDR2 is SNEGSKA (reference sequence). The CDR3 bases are TGCAGTGCTTCCGAACGGGGAACCAACAATGAGCAGTTCTTC. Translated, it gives CSASERGTNNEQFF.

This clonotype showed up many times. DNA for the CDR3: TGTGCCAGCAGCTGGGACAGGCAAGAGACCCAGTACTTC. Residues: CASSWDRQETQYF. The chain is built from TRBV13 and TRBJ2-5; 8 bases agree with TRBD1. This CDR3 comprises 13 residues. Germline lookup yields CDR1 PRHDT and CDR2 FYEKMQ (reference sequence). J lost 2 bases, V lost 4 bases, and 0 bases had no gene match.

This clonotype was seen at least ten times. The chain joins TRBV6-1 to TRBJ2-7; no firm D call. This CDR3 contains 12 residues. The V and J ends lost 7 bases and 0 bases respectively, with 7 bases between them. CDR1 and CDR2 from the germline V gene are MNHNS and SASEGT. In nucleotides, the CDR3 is TGTGCCAGCACCGCGTCCTCCTACGAGCAGTACTTC. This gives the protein CASTASSYEQYF.

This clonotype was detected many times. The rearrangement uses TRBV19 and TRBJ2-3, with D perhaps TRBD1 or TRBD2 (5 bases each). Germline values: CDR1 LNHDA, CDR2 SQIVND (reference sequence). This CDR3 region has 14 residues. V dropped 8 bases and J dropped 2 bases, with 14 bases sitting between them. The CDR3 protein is CASSLQGDTDTQYF. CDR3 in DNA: TGTGCCAGTTCACTTCAGGGAGACACAGATACGCAGTATTTT.

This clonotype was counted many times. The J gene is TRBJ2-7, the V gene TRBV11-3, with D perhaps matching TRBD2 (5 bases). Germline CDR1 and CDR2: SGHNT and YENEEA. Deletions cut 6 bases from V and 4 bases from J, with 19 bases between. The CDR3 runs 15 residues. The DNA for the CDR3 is TGTGCCAGCAGGCCGACGTTCGGGGTTATATACGAGCAGTACTTC. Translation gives CASRPTFGVIYEQYF.

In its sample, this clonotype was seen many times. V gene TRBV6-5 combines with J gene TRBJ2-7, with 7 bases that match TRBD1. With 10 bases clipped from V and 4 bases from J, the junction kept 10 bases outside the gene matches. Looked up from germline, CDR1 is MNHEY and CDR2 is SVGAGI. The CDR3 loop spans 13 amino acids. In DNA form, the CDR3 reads TGTGCCACCAGCAAGACAGGGATATACGAGCAGTACTTC. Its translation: CATSKTGIYEQYF.

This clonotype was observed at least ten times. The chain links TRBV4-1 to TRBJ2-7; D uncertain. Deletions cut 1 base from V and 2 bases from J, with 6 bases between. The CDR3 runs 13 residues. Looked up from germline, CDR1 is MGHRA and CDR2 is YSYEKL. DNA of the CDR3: TGCGCCAGCAGCCAAGTCCCGCCCTACGAGCAGTACTTC. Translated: CASSQVPPYEQYF.

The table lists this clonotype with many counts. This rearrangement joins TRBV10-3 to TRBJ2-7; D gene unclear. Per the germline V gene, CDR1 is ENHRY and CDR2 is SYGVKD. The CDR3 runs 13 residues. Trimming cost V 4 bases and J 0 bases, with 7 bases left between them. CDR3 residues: CAISGQFSYEQYF. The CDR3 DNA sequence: TGTGCCATCAGTGGGCAGTTCTCCTACGAGCAGTACTTC.

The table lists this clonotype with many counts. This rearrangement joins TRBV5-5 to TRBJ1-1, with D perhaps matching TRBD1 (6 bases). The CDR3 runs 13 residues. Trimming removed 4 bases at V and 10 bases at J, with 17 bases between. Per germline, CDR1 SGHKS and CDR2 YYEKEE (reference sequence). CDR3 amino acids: CASSTTGSSGAFF. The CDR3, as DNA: TGTGCCAGCAGCACAACAGGGTCATCTGGAGCTTTCTTT.

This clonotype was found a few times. The CDR3 DNA is TGTGCCAGCAGTGAAGTTGGGGGAGTAGGTGGGGCCAACGTCCTGACTTTC. Translation: CASSEVGGVGGANVLTF. The rearrangement uses TRBV6-1 and TRBJ2-6; the D gene could be TRBD1 or TRBD2 (5 bases each). CDR3 length equals 17 residues. Germline V lookup: CDR1 MNHNS, CDR2 SASEGT. Trimming shortened V by 1 base and J by 3 bases, and 13 bases separated the two germline ends.

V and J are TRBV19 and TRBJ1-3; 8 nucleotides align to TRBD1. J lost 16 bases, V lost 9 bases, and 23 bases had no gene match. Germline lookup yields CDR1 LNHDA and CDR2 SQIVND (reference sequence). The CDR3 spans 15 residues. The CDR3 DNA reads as TGTGCCAGCAGACGACAGGGGTATTCTGGAAATACGCTCTATTTT. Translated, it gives CASRRQGYSGNTLYF.

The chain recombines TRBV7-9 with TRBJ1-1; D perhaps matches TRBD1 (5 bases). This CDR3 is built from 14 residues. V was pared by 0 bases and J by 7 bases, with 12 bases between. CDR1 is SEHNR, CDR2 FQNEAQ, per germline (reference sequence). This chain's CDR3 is CASSLAQGEHEAFF. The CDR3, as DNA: TGTGCCAGCAGCTTAGCGCAGGGAGAGCATGAAGCTTTCTTT.

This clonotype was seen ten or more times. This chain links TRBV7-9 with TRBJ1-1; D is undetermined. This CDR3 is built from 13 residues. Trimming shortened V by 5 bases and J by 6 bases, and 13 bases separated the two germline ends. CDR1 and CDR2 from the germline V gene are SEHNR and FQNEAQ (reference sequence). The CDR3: CASSRTAGSEAFF. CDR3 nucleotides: TGTGCCAGCAGCCGTACCGCGGGGTCTGAAGCTTTCTTT. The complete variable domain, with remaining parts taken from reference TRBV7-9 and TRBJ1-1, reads DTGVSQNPRHKITKRGQNVTFRCDPISEHNRLYWYRQTLGQGPEFLTYFQNEAQLEKSRLLSDRFSAERPKGSFSTLEIQRTEQGDSAMYLCASSRTAGSEAFFGQGTRLTVV.

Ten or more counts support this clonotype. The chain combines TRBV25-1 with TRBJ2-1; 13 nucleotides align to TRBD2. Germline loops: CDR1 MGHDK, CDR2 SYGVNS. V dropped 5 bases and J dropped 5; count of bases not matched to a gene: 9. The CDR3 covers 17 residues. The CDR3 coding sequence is TGTGCCAGCAGTAAGAGGACTAGCGGGGGCCGTAACAATGAGCAGTTCTTC. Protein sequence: CASSKRTSGGRNNEQFF.

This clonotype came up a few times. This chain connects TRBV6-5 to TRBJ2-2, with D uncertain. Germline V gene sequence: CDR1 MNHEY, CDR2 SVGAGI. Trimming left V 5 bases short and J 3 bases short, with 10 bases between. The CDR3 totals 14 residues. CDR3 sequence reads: CASSPMKYTGELFF. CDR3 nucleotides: TGTGCCAGCAGTCCAATGAAGTACACCGGGGAGCTGTTTTTT.

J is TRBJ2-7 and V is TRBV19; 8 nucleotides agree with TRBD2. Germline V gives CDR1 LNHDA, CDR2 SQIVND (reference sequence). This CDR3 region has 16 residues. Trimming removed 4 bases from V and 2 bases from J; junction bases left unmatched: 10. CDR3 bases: TGTGCCAGTAGTACCCGGACGGGAGGGTCGGCCTACGAGCAGTACTTC. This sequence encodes CASSTRTGGSAYEQYF.

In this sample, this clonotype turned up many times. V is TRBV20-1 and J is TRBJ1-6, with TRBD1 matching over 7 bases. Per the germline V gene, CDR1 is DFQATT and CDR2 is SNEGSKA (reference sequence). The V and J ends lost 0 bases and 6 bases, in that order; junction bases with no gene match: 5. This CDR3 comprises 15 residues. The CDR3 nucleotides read TGCAGTGCTAGAGAAACACAGGGGATTAATTCACCCCTCCACTTT. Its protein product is CSARETQGINSPLHF.

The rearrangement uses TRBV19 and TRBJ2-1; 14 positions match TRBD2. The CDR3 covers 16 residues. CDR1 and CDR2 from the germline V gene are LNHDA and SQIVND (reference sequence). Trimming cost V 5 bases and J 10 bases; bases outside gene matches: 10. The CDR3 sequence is CASSDPGTSGSGEQFF. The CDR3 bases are TGTGCCAGTAGTGACCCCGGGACTAGCGGGAGTGGGGAGCAGTTCTTC. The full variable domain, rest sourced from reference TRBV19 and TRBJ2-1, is DGGITQSPKYLFRKEGQNVTLSCEQNLNHDAMYWYRQDPGQGLRLIYYSQIVNDFQKGDIAEGYSVSREKKESFPLTVTSAQKNPTAFYLCASSDPGTSGSGEQFFGPGTRLTVL.